This record concerns one TCR beta chain sequence. The antigen remains undetermined. V shed 11 bases and J shed 4 bases, with 15 bases lying between them. In germline, CDR1 is ENHRY, CDR2 SYGVKD. CDR3 length: 12 residues. A second PCR of roughly 6 to 12 cycles used a sample-barcoded 5' primer and a J-beta primer mix. TCRdb independently ran MiXCR on the 5' RACE reads; one entry per CDR3 protein. The repertoire holds around 1,800,000 distinct CDR3 sequences, 39% seen once, with about 21% in the top ten. This sample was included in a study of blood T cells in healthy people across ages. Study-wide points: Long-lived donors exceeded aged donors in naive CD4+ cells and diversity. Diversity figures derived from one million T cells were judged to underestimate the true value.

Ranging in age from about 6 to 95, the donors were healthy Caucasian individuals from Russia. The sequencing sample was made of blood. The chain links TRBV10-3 to TRBJ2-7, with a weak D call TRBD2 (6 bases). The source of this sequence is a human donor in good health. The CDR3 sequence: CALEGYSYEQYF. The CDR3 bases are TGTGCCCTGGAGGGATATTCGTACGAGCAGTACTTC.